The TCR beta chain described here comes from a study of cytotoxic CD8 clonotypes in ibrutinib-treated CLL. Looking at the study overall: Results showed approximately 25 partial and 2 complete responses; following median around 73 months, about 15 remained remitted, about twelve advanced.

Whole-study results and caveats: Sustained-remission and progressing patients diverged in sampling times. Clonotypes that were public were uncommon, and they contracted or stayed stable on treatment.

This clone was seen a handful of times. Its matching antigen is unknown. This CDR3 spans 15 amino acids. Per the germline V gene, CDR1 is LNHDA and CDR2 is SQIVND (reference sequence). Unmatched junction bases numbered 7, after V lost 5 bases and J lost 7 bases. Target depth was 1 in 200,000 to 1 in 1 million T cells, about 10x per clonotype. This table comes from immunoSEQ multiplex PCR, and its TCRdb copy is limited to in-frame clones, with some not included. The sample has 150,000 to 200,000 clones, nearly 90% seen once. This chain uses TRBV19 with TRBJ1-4; 10 positions match TRBD1. This sequence originates from a human donor with chronic lymphocytic leukemia. The sample was PBMCs, taken at disease progression, from a patient treated with ibrutinib. DNA of the CDR3: TGTGCCAGTAGTGAGACAGGGGGCGCGGGTGAAAAACTGTTTTTT. Residues: CASSETGGAGEKLFF.